These 5 T cell receptor beta chains share one sample of origin, sequenced in a study of glioma-infiltrating T cells. TCR alpha and beta CDR3 regions were amplified from RNA using iRepertoire nested multiplex PCR. TCRdb analysed the multiplex PCR reads with MiXCR anew, one entry per CDR3 protein. The sample lists 100,000 to 150,000 distinct CDR3 sequences; more than 20% were seen once. The sample comprised glioma tissue, nonneoplastic brain tissue, or PBMCs (not recorded which). The source is a human donor with low-grade glioma or glioblastoma, undergoing nonglioma brain surgery, or in good health (not recorded which).

There are many counts of this clonotype. Mismatch with germline at one junction end may stem from a read error. This chain links TRBV7-9 with TRBJ2-7, with TRBD2 matching over 10 bases. Germline V gene lookup returns CDR1 SEHNR and CDR2 FQNEAQ (reference sequence). The CDR3 spans 16 residues. CDR3 loop: CASSSQLAGPPYEQYF. The CDR3 DNA is TGTGCCAGCAGCTCGCAACTAGCGGGACCGCCCTATGAGCAGTACTTC.

This clonotype was counted ten times or more. This chain joins TRBV5-1 and TRBJ2-7; the D gene is possibly TRBD1 (6 bases). V lost 0 bases and J 4 bases, leaving 14 bases between the germline ends. Looked up from germline, CDR1 is SGHRS and CDR2 is YFSETQ. CDR3 size: 15 residues. CDR3 coding DNA: TGCGCCAGCAGCTTGGAGGCAGGGGTTAGTTACGAGCAGTACTTC. It yields the protein CASSLEAGVSYEQYF.

Within the sample, this clonotype is medium-sized. The chain couples TRBV27 to TRBJ2-2; 10 nucleotides line up with TRBD1. The germline CDR1 and CDR2 sequences are MNHEY and SMNVEV (reference sequence). This CDR3 is built from 16 residues. The V and J ends lost 7 bases and 8 bases, in that order; junction bases with no gene match: 13. CDR3 DNA sequence: TGTGCCAGCACCGTAACCGGGACAGGGGTACGAGGGGAGCTGTTTTTT. This encodes CASTVTGTGVRGELFF.

This clonotype came up many times. The rearrangement joins TRBV7-2 to TRBJ2-3; D is possibly TRBD2 (5 bases). There are 17 residues in the CDR3. Germline-derived CDR1 and CDR2 are SGHTA and FQGNSA. Trimming stripped 2 bases from V and 1 base from J, with 16 bases between. The CDR3: CASSLLVRAAGTDTQYF. The CDR3 DNA follows: TGTGCCAGCAGCTTATTGGTGCGGGCTGCTGGCACAGATACGCAGTATTTT. The whole variable domain, filled in from reference TRBV7-2 and TRBJ2-3, reads GAGVSQSPSNKVTEKGKDVELRCDPISGHTALYWYRQSLGQGLEFLIYFQGNSAPDKSGLPSDRFSAERTGGSVSTLTIQRTQQEDSAVYLCASSLLVRAAGTDTQYFGPGTRLTVL.

This clonotype occurred many times. The chain combines TRBV4-3 with TRBJ2-7; D is undetermined. Germline CDR1 LGHNA, CDR2 YSLEER. Trimming cost V 4 bases and J 2 bases, with 15 bases left between them. This CDR3 has 15 residues. The chain's CDR3 is CASSLGPQGPYEQYF. Written as DNA, the CDR3 is TGCGCCAGCAGCCTAGGGCCGCAAGGTCCCTACGAGCAGTACTTC.